This TCR beta chain was profiled in a study of tumor-infiltrating lymphocytes in primary liver carcinoma. Study information: The study included patients who were men and women aged 30 to 69 years. The tumors ranged from roughly 4.2 to 10 cm across and fell within stage T1-T3 N0M0.

The CDR3 runs to 15 residues. The V and J ends lost 10 bases and 3 bases respectively, with 16 bases between them. The V gene's germline CDR1 is SGHAT and CDR2 FQNNGV. Unsorted bulk tissue, about 20-32 mg of it, served as the source for co-extraction of RNA and DNA. The study enrolled treatment-naive patients with chronic HBV infection. This clonotype was observed once. Researchers generated TCR beta cDNA from 500 ng of total RNA, relying on a constant-region primer. Libraries for TCR beta were built through three nested multiplex PCR rounds, which together made up a slightly modified ARM-PCR procedure. Each of the first two PCR rounds ran roughly 9 cycles with TRBV1-TRBV30 forward and C-beta reverse primers. One entry per CDR3 protein results from TCRdb running MiXCR on the multiplex PCR reads. The sample holds tens of thousands of distinct CDR3 sequences, around 73% seen once.

The chain combines TRBV11-2 with TRBJ2-6; the D gene is possibly TRBD2 (5 bases). The TCR originated in a man in his forties with primary liver carcinoma and hepatitis B virus infection. The sample comprised liver tumor tissue from sampling region 5. Documented subset: tumor region T5, tumor centre. The CDR3 bases are TGTGCCACCCAGCGGCTGCGCCATGGGGCCAACGTCCTGACTTTC. It encodes CATQRLRHGANVLTF.